This TCR beta chain is drawn from a study of blood T cell repertoires in COVID-19 (dated by TCRdb to about 2020). Turning to the overall study: The collaborator samples originated in the United States, Italy and Spain and spanned the acute and convalescent phases of COVID-19. The prospective study material was composed of cDNA or gDNA derived from T cells, B-cell-depleted T cells, or PBMCs. Subjects who had been exposed to COVID-19, were actively infected with it, or had recovered from it provided the deeply sampled blood TCRbeta repertoires that made up the dataset. The repertoires were made available in a free public database intended to serve as a resource for research on the immune response to SARS-CoV-2. The samples were drawn from the first 160 participants of the ongoing ImmuneRACE study and from some 1,300 subjects provided by 6 global collaborators. A de-identified subject ID, COVID-19 status, age in years and sex were almost always included in the sample metadata. Where available, HLA class I and class II types were taken from metadata supplied by the sample provider and were not determined by assay-based typing.

TCRbeta CDR3 regions were amplified from genomic DNA by means of the immunoSEQ Assay, a bias-controlled multiplex PCR. As for the authors' bioinformatics: Nucleated cell counts per sample were estimated from amplification of reference gene primers within the assay. To quantify the absolute abundance of each unique TCRbeta CDR3 rearrangement, sequence reads were collapsed and filtered. For each sample, productive Simpson clonality was calculated as the square root of Simpson's diversity index across productive rearrangements. TCRdb retrieved this table from immuneACCESS and kept in-frame rearrangements only. Not all clones are present; in checked studies, unresolved V genes account for under half, and no reason is known for the remainder. V and J calls and clone size are given by that table; D and trimming were obtained from the DNA. The sample table records around 320,000 clones; approximately 89% of these occur just once. The ten largest clones add up to just under 7% of the sample.

Remarks on this clone: There is no known antigen for this receptor. No much larger clonotype is one base removed from it; base qualities were not supplied.

General findings and caveats noted by the study authors: The quantity of clinical and demographic metadata differed by source and by participant and was supplied without curation.

Another Seattle source contributed samples from volunteer blood donors who had recovered from COVID-19. The collaborating institutions used their own protocols to collect whole blood in K2EDTA tubes. For TCRbeta analysis, collaborators shipped samples in one of three forms: frozen whole blood, isolated PBMCs, or DNA extracted from either of those sample types. Sequenced material: peripheral blood. The clonotype originates from a woman aged 25-40 years who had recovered from COVID-19.

The bases are TGTGCCAGCAGCTTGGTCGGGTCCTACGAGCAGTACTTC. Translated, it reads CASSLVGSYEQYF. The chain uses TRBV5-6 and TRBJ2-7; no D segment can be confidently identified. According to the germline V gene, CDR1 reads SGHDT and CDR2 reads YYEEEE. From its cysteine to its phenylalanine, the CDR3 spans 13 amino acids. Just the 39-base CDR3 DNA is kept, in frame starting at base 1. The junction carries 5 bases between V and J, which are trimmed by 0 bases and 1 base respectively.